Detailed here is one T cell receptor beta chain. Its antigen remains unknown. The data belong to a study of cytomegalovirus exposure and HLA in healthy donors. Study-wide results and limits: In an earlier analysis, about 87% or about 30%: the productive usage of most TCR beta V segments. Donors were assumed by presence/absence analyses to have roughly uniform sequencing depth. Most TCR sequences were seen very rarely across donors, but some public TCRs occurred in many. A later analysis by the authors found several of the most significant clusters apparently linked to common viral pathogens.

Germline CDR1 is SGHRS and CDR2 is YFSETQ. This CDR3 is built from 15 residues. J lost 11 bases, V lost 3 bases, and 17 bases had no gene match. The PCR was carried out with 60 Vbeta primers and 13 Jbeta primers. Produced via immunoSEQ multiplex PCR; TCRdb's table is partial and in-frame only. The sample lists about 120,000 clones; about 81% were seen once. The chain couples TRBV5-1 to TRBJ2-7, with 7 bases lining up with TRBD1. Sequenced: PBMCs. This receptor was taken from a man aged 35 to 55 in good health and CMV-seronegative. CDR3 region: CASSSSAGDRDSKYF. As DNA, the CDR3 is TGCGCCAGCAGCTCCTCGGCGGGTGACAGGGATTCAAAGTACTTC.